The 10 T cell receptor beta chains below all came from one sample that was sequenced in a study of early T cells in non-severe SARS-CoV-2 infection. In TCRdb, the 5' RACE reads were re-called with MiXCR into one record per CDR3 protein. The sample holds under 20,000 distinct CDR3 sequences, approximately 4.1% seen once. The source material was whole blood. These receptors were collected from an adult who was a healthcare worker with PCR-confirmed SARS-CoV-2 infection or an uninfected control (not recorded which).

This clonotype was counted many times. This chain joins TRBV6-1 and TRBJ1-1; no clear D gene. Trimming removed 7 bases at V and 0 bases at J, with 9 bases between. This CDR3 spans 13 amino acids. Germline V lookup: CDR1 MNHNS, CDR2 SASEGT. CDR3 region: CASIWQLNTEAFF. For the CDR3, the DNA is TGTGCCAGCATTTGGCAGCTGAACACTGAAGCTTTCTTT.

This clonotype was counted ten times or more. J is TRBJ1-3 and V is TRBV3-1, with D possibly TRBD1 on 5 matching bases. Trimming took off 4 bases at V and 8 bases at J, with 18 bases between the two ends. The germline V gene encodes CDR1 LGHDT and CDR2 YNNKEL (reference sequence). The length of the CDR3 is 15 residues. In nucleotides, the CDR3 is TGTGCCAGCAGCCCCGTGGGGGGAATGGTGGACACCATATATTTT. Its translation is CASSPVGGMVDTIYF.

The table lists this clonotype with many counts. The rearrangement links TRBV6-4 to TRBJ1-1, with TRBD1 matching 7 bases. Germline lookup yields CDR1 MRHNA and CDR2 SNTAGT. The CDR3 loop spans 14 amino acids. The V segment lost 5 bases and the J segment 1 base; nucleotides outside the gene matches: 4. The CDR3 DNA reads TGTGCCAGCAGTTCCGGGACAGAGAACACTGAAGCTTTCTTT. Protein: CASSSGTENTEAFF.

This clonotype was picked up many times. V is TRBV20-1 and J is TRBJ1-1; the match to TRBD1 covers 9 bases. Germline-derived CDR1 and CDR2 are DFQATT and SNEGSKA (reference sequence). This CDR3 contains 14 residues. Trimming took 4 bases from V and 4 from J; bases not matched to a gene: 7. The CDR3 sequence: CSAIRTGETTEAFF. CDR3 DNA sequence: TGCAGTGCTATCCGGACAGGGGAGACCACTGAAGCTTTCTTT.

This clonotype ranks as medium-sized (0.01 to 0.1%). V and J are TRBV18 and TRBJ2-3, with TRBD2 matching 10 bases. V lost 2 bases and J lost 2; bases outside the gene matches: 4. This CDR3 spans 16 amino acids. CDR1 KGHSH and CDR2 LQKENI come from the germline V gene. The CDR3 loop reads CASSPLAGGPTDTQYF. For the CDR3, the DNA is TGTGCCAGCTCACCATTAGCGGGGGGCCCCACAGATACGCAGTATTTT. Full variable domain (outside the CDR3, taken from reference TRBV18 and TRBJ2-3): NAGVMQNPRHLVRRRGQEARLRCSPMKGHSHVYWYRQLPEEGLKFMVYLQKENIIDESGMPKERFSAEFPKEGPSILRIQQVVRGDSAAYFCASSPLAGGPTDTQYFGPGTRLTVL.

This clonotype was counted ten times or more. The V call is TRBV6-5, the J call TRBJ1-5, with unresolved D. Trimming left V 6 bases short and J 1 base short, with 7 bases between. CDR1 and CDR2 from the germline V gene are MNHEY and SVGAGI. The CDR3 spans 13 residues. The CDR3 reads CASRPRSNQPQHF. The DNA of the CDR3 is TGTGCCAGCAGGCCTCGGAGCAATCAGCCCCAGCATTTT.

This clonotype was observed many times. V is TRBV5-1 and J is TRBJ1-6; 8 nucleotides agree with TRBD1. CDR3 size: 14 residues. Germline trimming cut 1 base from V and 9 bases from J; bases unmatched to any gene: 3. From germline, CDR1 is SGHRS and CDR2 YFSETQ. The CDR3 DNA is TGCGCCAGCAGCTTGCAGGGGGCAGGTTCACCCCTCCACTTT. It is translated as CASSLQGAGSPLHF.

This clonotype showed up just a few times. This may be a read error: a much more frequent sequence differs by one nucleotide. The chain links TRBV4-1 to TRBJ2-3; D gene ambiguous. The CDR3 has 15 amino acids. Germline values: CDR1 MGHRA, CDR2 YSYEKL. The CDR3 loop is CVSSQVTASTDTQYF. CDR3 DNA sequence: TGCGTCAGCAGCCAAGTAACAGCTAGCACAGATACGCAGTATTTT.

This clonotype has at least ten counts. The chain joins TRBV6-1 to TRBJ1-1, with D unclear. CDR1 and CDR2 from the germline V gene are MNHNS and SASEGT. CDR3 length: 12 residues. V was cut by 6 bases and J by 8 bases, with 13 bases left in between. In nucleotides, the CDR3 is TGTGCCAGCAGGAGTGACGGGTCGGAAGCTTTCTTT. It translates to CASRSDGSEAFF.

The table lists this clonotype with many counts. The chain employs TRBV5-5 and TRBJ1-1, with TRBD1 matching 12 bases. CDR3 size: 15 residues. Germline lookup yields CDR1 SGHKS and CDR2 YYEKEE (reference sequence). V lost 4 bases to trimming and J lost 4 bases; unmatched junction nucleotides: 5. The CDR3 loop is CASSLRDRGLTEAFF. CDR3 coding DNA: TGTGCCAGCAGCCTCCGGGACAGGGGGCTCACTGAAGCTTTCTTT.